The clone carrying this T cell receptor (beta chain) came up a few times. Its antigen is undetermined. Sequence at one end of the junction differs from germline and may be a read error. CDR3 length equals 18 residues. TCRdb redid the calling of the 5' RACE reads with MiXCR, one entry per CDR3 protein. The sample yields about 330,000 distinct CDR3 sequences, approximately 4% seen once. The record originates from a study of T cells after yellow fever vaccination. For the study at large: When fractions had low cell numbers, they were prepared with SMART-Seq v4 Ultra Low Input. General observations from the study: Peaking faster, on day 5 versus 15, the secondary response was nonetheless weaker. CD4 and CD8 compartments shared a small share of clonotypes, likely from convergent recombination.

The input for sequencing was PBMCs, taken 5 days after the yellow fever booster vaccination. This sequence originates from a young man who received the YFV17D yellow fever vaccine. The J gene is TRBJ2-2, the V gene TRBV12-3 or TRBV12-4; unclear D gene. CDR3 nucleotide sequence: TGTGCCAGCAGTTACTTCAACTCCCCCCGGCGGCACACCCGGGAGCTGTTTTTT. It yields the protein CASSYFNSPRRHTRELFF.